The rows below give T cell receptor beta chains drawn from one sample of a study of OX40 agonist ivuxolimab in advanced cancers. Assay: immunoSEQ multiplex PCR; the TCRdb copy retains only in-frame clones and omits some. The sample shows tens of thousands of clones, around 89% of them seen only once. The sample here was CD4+ or CD8+ T cells sorted from blood, taken in a trial of the OX40 agonist ivuxolimab. The source of these receptors is an adult with an advanced solid tumor such as melanoma, head and neck, liver or kidney cancer. Both conserved end residues are part of each CDR3. A D gene is named only where the DNA matches it firmly.

d_call j_call v_call cdr3_aa cdr3_nt
. TRBJ2-1 TRBV4-3 CASSQGTDSYNEQFF TGCGCCAGCAGCCAAGGGACTGACTCCTACAATGAGCAGTTCTTC
. TRBJ2-7 TRBV4-3 CASSQGLSYEQYF TGCGCCAGCAGCCAAGGGCTTTCCTACGAGCAGTACTTC
TRBD2 TRBJ2-2 TRBV28 CASSLLAGTNTGELFF TGTGCCAGCAGTTTACTAGCGGGGACAAACACCGGGGAGCTGTTTTTT
. TRBJ1-1 TRBV5-8 CASPLLIGMNTEAFF TGTGCCAGCCCCCTTTTAATCGGTATGAACACTGAAGCTTTCTTT
TRBD2 TRBJ2-2 TRBV27 CASSFGLAFTLDTGELFF TGTGCCAGCAGTTTCGGACTAGCCTTTACCCTTGACACCGGGGAGCTGTTTTTT
TRBD2 TRBJ2-7 TRBV7-9 CASSPGLAGGNYEQYF TGTGCCAGCAGCCCGGGACTAGCGGGAGGAAACTACGAGCAGTACTTC
. TRBJ2-5 TRBV9 CASSVGTAGETQYF TGTGCCAGCAGCGTTGGGACAGCGGGGGAGACCCAGTACTTC
TRBD1 TRBJ2-2 TRBV6-5 CASSQWTGYTGELFF TGTGCCAGCAGCCAATGGACAGGGTACACCGGGGAGCTGTTTTTT
. TRBJ1-1 TRBV6-5 CASSYLERAEAFF TGTGCCAGCAGTTACCTGGAGAGGGCTGAAGCTTTCTTT
. TRBJ2-7 TRBV9 CASSVAPGGSYEQYF TGTGCCAGCAGCGTAGCCCCAGGGGGGTCCTACGAGCAGTACTTC
. TRBJ2-2 TRBV19 CASMQWSHTGELFF TGTGCCAGTATGCAATGGTCCCACACCGGGGAGCTGTTTTTT
. TRBJ2-1 TRBV7-9 CASSLGRGDYNEQFF TGTGCCAGCAGCTTAGGAAGGGGGGATTACAATGAGCAGTTCTTC